These 15 T cell receptor beta chains originate from one sample sequenced in a study of T-cell memory formation after mild COVID-19. In TCRdb, the 5' RACE reads were re-called with MiXCR into one record per CDR3 protein. The table lists approximately 65,000 distinct CDR3 sequences, about a sixth of them singletons. Source material: PBMCs or a T cell subset sorted from them (not recorded which). These receptors were collected from an adult woman who had mild COVID-19 (a few samples of this study predate the infection). Cell type and time point are not known.

This rearrangement joins TRBV9 to TRBJ2-3; TRBD1 aligns across 9 bases. The CDR3 has 15 residues. Germline lookup yields CDR1 SGDLS and CDR2 YYNGEE. Trimming removed 3 bases from V and 2 bases from J; junction bases left unmatched: 4. CDR3 in amino acids: CASSGTGEITDTQYF. Written as DNA, the CDR3 is TGTGCCAGCAGCGGGACAGGGGAGATCACAGATACGCAGTATTTT.

V is TRBV3-1 and J is TRBJ2-6; 9 bases are shared with TRBD1. The CDR3 contains 16 residues. V lost 4 bases to trimming and J lost 0 bases; unmatched junction nucleotides: 1. Germline V gene data show CDR1 as LGHDT and CDR2 as YNNKEL (reference sequence). CDR3 amino acids: CASSLTGGSGANVLTF. The DNA of the CDR3 is TGTGCCAGCAGCCTGACAGGGGGCTCTGGGGCCAACGTCCTGACTTTC.

The chain's CDR3 is CASSPTPGAGNQPQHF. CDR3 DNA sequence: TGTGCCAGCAGCCCGACTCCCGGGGCTGGCAATCAGCCCCAGCATTTT. The V gene is TRBV12-3 or TRBV12-4, the J gene TRBJ1-5; D is perhaps TRBD1 (5 bases). The CDR3 sequence is 16 residues long. Trimming cost V 6 bases and J 2 bases, with 17 bases left between them.

There are a few counts of this clonotype. V and J are TRBV27 and TRBJ1-6, with D unresolved. V was trimmed by 5 bases and J by 9 bases, leaving 11 bases between them. This CDR3 comprises 13 residues. Germline V gene sequence: CDR1 MNHEY, CDR2 SMNVEV (reference sequence). CDR3 sequence reads: CASSPVWGSPLHF. The CDR3 coding sequence is TGTGCCAGCAGTCCTGTCTGGGGTTCACCCCTCCACTTT.

This clonotype was found many times. V gene TRBV7-9 combines with J gene TRBJ2-7, with 10 bases fitting TRBD2. The ends lost 6 bases at V and 0 bases at J; junction bases unmatched: 8. Germline CDR1 reads SEHNR; CDR2 reads FQNEAQ (reference sequence). The CDR3 has 16 residues. The CDR3 DNA reads TGTGCCAGCAGACGAACAACTAGCGGGACCTCCTACGAGCAGTACTTC. This translates into CASRRTTSGTSYEQYF.

At least ten counts were recorded for this clonotype. CDR3 nucleotides: TGCAGCGTAGTGGCGCCAGACCGCTCCTACGAGCAGTACTTC. It is translated as CSVVAPDRSYEQYF. V is TRBV29-1 and J is TRBJ2-7; no clear D gene. The germline gives CDR1 SQVTM, CDR2 ANQGSEA. V was cut by 6 bases and J by 0 bases, with 15 bases left in between. This CDR3 has 14 residues.

This rearrangement joins TRBV19 to TRBJ2-3; D is unclear. V shed 3 bases and J shed 2 bases, with 9 bases lying between them. The CDR3 runs to 14 residues. Germline CDR1 is LNHDA and CDR2 is SQIVND (reference sequence). The CDR3 sequence is CASSIPGLTDTQYF. CDR3 in DNA: TGTGCCAGTAGTATTCCCGGTCTCACAGATACGCAGTATTTT.

The J gene is TRBJ2-5, the V gene TRBV2; tentative D call: TRBD2 (5 bases). CDR1 and CDR2 (germline): SNHLY, FYNNEI. The CDR3 has 14 residues. The V end was cut by 8 bases, the J end by 4 bases, with 17 bases between. CDR3 DNA sequence: TGTGCCAGCTATTTAAGGGAGTGGGGAGAGACCCAGTACTTC. This encodes CASYLREWGETQYF.

This clonotype showed up just a few times. V is TRBV20-1 and J is TRBJ2-1; 8 nucleotides match TRBD2. The germline V gene encodes CDR1 DFQATT and CDR2 SNEGSKA (reference sequence). V was pared by 0 bases and J by 1 base, with 5 bases of the junction left unmatched. The CDR3 spans 16 residues. The CDR3 nucleotides are TGCAGTGCTAGAGATACGGCGGGGGGTTCCTACAATGAGCAGTTCTTC. Its translation: CSARDTAGGSYNEQFF.

This clonotype appeared a few times. The chain is built from TRBV27 and TRBJ2-1, with TRBD2 identical over 10 bases. The CDR3 has 16 amino acids. With 8 bases clipped from V and 5 bases from J, the junction kept 12 bases outside the gene matches. Germline loops: CDR1 MNHEY, CDR2 SMNVEV (reference sequence). CDR3 sequence: CASRWVGLAGDNEQFF. The CDR3, as DNA: TGTGCCAGCCGGTGGGTGGGGCTAGCGGGAGACAATGAGCAGTTCTTC.

At least ten counts were recorded for this clonotype. The chain is built from TRBV7-8 and TRBJ2-3, with no clear D. Germline values: CDR1 SGHVS, CDR2 FQNEAQ. With 6 bases removed from V and 2 bases from J, the gap between germline ends came to 18 bases. The CDR3 has 16 residues. CDR3 in DNA: TGTGCCAGCAGTACAGAACTGGATTTTCCCACAGATACGCAGTATTTT. Protein sequence: CASSTELDFPTDTQYF.

There are many counts of this clonotype. This chain connects TRBV11-1 to TRBJ2-7, with no clear D. This CDR3 contains 13 residues. Between the trimmed V and J ends, which lost 3 bases and 3 bases, there was a span of 9 bases. Germline V gene sequence: CDR1 SGHAT, CDR2 FQDESV (reference sequence). The CDR3 region is CASSLSGGYEQYF. The CDR3 coding sequence is TGTGCCAGCAGCTTGTCGGGTGGCTACGAGCAGTACTTC.

This chain links TRBV11-3 with TRBJ1-2, with 7 bases matching TRBD1. The CDR3 loop spans 14 amino acids. Germline CDR1 reads SGHNT; CDR2 reads YENEEA. V shed 4 bases and J 6 bases; nucleotides not matched to a gene: 8. The CDR3 sequence: CASSSRSGTDGYTF. The CDR3 region has the DNA TGTGCCAGCAGCTCCCGGTCCGGGACAGATGGCTACACCTTC.

The J gene is TRBJ1-2, the V gene TRBV20-1; D is uncertain. Germline assignment: CDR1 DFQATT and CDR2 SNEGSKA (reference sequence). The germline V and J ends were trimmed by 3 bases and 2 bases, with 19 bases remaining between them. CDR3 length equals 16 residues. The CDR3 loop reads CSASQGLEVGNYGYTF. The CDR3 DNA follows: TGCAGTGCTAGTCAAGGGTTAGAGGTGGGGAACTATGGCTACACCTTC.

This clonotype was seen a few times. This chain uses TRBV13 with TRBJ2-3; TRBD2 matches at 10 bases. With 3 bases clipped from V and 2 bases from J, the junction kept 14 bases outside the gene matches. The length of the CDR3 is 19 residues. Germline V gene data show CDR1 as PRHDT and CDR2 as FYEKMQ (reference sequence). The CDR3 protein is CASSFLLTGLAYNTDTQYF. The CDR3 coding sequence is TGTGCCAGCAGCTTTTTACTCACGGGACTAGCGTATAACACAGATACGCAGTATTTT.